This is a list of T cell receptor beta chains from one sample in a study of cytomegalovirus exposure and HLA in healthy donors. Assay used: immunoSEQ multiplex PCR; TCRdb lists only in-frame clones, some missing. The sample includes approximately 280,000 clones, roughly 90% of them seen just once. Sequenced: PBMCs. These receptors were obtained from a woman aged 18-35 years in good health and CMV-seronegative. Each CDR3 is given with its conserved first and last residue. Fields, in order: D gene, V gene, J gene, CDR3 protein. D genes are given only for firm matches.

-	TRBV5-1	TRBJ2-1	CASSTMTSSYNEQFF
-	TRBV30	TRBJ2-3	CAWSAHPAWSGGVYTQYF
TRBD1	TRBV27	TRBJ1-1	CASSFYGQGGTEAFF
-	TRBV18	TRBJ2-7	CASSPEGSTSYEQYF
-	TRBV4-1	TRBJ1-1	CASSSLRGALNTEAFF
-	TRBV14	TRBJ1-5	CASSQVAEGRQPQHF
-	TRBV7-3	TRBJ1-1	CASSPAQVTNTEAFF
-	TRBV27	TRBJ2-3	CASSHRSQVATDTQYF
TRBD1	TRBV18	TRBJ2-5	CASSLLTGGQETQYF
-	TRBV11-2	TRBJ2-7	CASSLVGGAYEQYF
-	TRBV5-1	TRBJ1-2	CASSPTAYPQGYTF
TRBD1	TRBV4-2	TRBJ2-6	CASSLFAGTGGSGANVLTF
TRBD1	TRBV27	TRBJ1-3	CASSLVFDRTGIGNTIYF
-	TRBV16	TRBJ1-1	CASSQLLRPADMNTEAFF
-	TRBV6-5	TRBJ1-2	CASHLGGAGVSGYTF
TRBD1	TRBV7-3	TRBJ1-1	CASSSHRGQNTEAFF
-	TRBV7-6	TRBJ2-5	CASSLFGEVGETQYF
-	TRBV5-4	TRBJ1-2	CASSLAFGQGYGYTF
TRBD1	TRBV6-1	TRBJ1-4	CASRWTGDEKLFF
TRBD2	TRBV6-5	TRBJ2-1	CASIGLAGGRNEQFF
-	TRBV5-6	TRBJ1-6	CASSFVRSSYNSPLHF
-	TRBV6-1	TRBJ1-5	CASSSRLSNQPQHF
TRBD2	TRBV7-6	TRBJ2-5	CASSLEGLEYQETQYF
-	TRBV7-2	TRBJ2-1	CASSLGGPSRGQFF